This T cell receptor (beta chain) was profiled in a study of blood T cell repertoires in COVID-19 (dated by TCRdb to the early 2020s). Describing the broader study: The collaborator samples originated in the United States, Italy and Spain and spanned the acute and convalescent phases of COVID-19. Where available, HLA class I and class II types were taken from metadata supplied by the sample provider and were not determined by assay-based typing. A de-identified subject ID, COVID-19 status, age in years and sex were almost always included in the sample metadata. The repertoires were released in a freely available public database intended as a resource for research on the immune response to SARS-CoV-2. The material from the prospective study consisted of cDNA or gDNA derived from T cells, B-cell-depleted T cells, or PBMCs. The samples were drawn from the first 160 participants of the ongoing ImmuneRACE study and from under 1,500 subjects provided by 6 global collaborators. The dataset comprised deeply sampled blood TCRbeta repertoires from subjects exposed to, actively infected with, or recovered from COVID-19.

Each collaborating institution followed its own protocols to collect whole blood in K2EDTA tubes. For TCRbeta analysis, collaborators shipped samples as frozen whole blood, isolated PBMCs, or DNA extracted from either of those sample types. This clone has only one observation. No cognate antigen has been identified for it. No much larger clone is present one base from it, and per-base qualities are unavailable. General study outcomes and caveats: The amount of clinical and demographic metadata varied by source and participant and was provided uncurated.

The immunoSEQ Assay, a bias-controlled multiplex PCR, was used to amplify TCRbeta CDR3 regions from genomic DNA. On the study's bioinformatics: The number of nucleated cells in each sample was estimated from the amplification of reference gene primers within the assay. To quantify the absolute abundance of each unique TCRbeta CDR3 rearrangement, sequence reads were collapsed and filtered. Productive Simpson clonality was computed per sample as the square root of Simpson's diversity index over productive rearrangements. TCRdb retrieved this table from immuneACCESS and kept in-frame rearrangements only. Not all clones are present; in checked studies, unresolved V genes account for under half, and no reason is known for the remainder. The DNA gave D and trimming, while V, J and clone size come from that table. In all, the sample holds hundreds of thousands of clones, and approximately 90% of those were seen once. 1.4% to 1.5% of the sample comes from the top ten.

V is pared back by 0 bases and J by 0 bases, with 12 bases lying between the germline termini. The CDR3 holds 16 amino acids from the cysteine to the phenylalanine. Only the CDR3 DNA is retained, 48 bases long and in frame from the first base. CDR1 and CDR2 are drawn from the germline V gene (reference sequence): GTSNPN, SVGIG. The sample taken for sequencing was peripheral blood. The sequence joins TRBV30 to TRBJ2-1, with the D gene uncertain. The sequence came from a woman between 25 and 40 years old with active or convalescent COVID-19. The DNA sequence reads TGTGCCTGGAGTGTACTTAGTACCTCCTCCTACAATGAGCAGTTCTTC. Its product reads: CAWSVLSTSSYNEQFF. The full variable domain, with segments outside the CDR3 supplied by the reference TRBV30 and TRBJ2-1 proteins, appears as SQTIHQWPATLVQPVGSPLSLECTVEGTSNPNLYWYRQAAGRGLQLLFYSVGIGQISSEVPQNLSASRPQDRQFILSSKKLLLSDSGFYLCAWSVLSTSSYNEQFFGPGTRLTVL.